The clone carrying this T cell receptor (beta chain) was observed a few times. The target antigen is unknown. The definition of stable Graves' hyperthyroidism was no ophthalmopathy progression within 18 months. Diagnoses used clinical symptoms, serum thyroxine and TRAb, thyroid ultrasound and orbital computed tomography. RNA transcripts gave rise to amplified TCR beta CDR3 regions. The HTBI primer set drove a first-round RT-PCR of the TCR CDR3. MiXCR, applied by TCRdb to the multiplex PCR reads, yields one record per CDR3 protein. The sample contains 450,000 to 700,000 distinct CDR3 sequences, just over 45% of which appear only once. The V gene's germline CDR1 is SGHRS and CDR2 YFSETQ. The CDR3 is made up of 17 amino acids. V dropped 0 bases and J dropped 2 bases, with 16 bases sitting between them. The sample originates from a study of T cells in Graves' hyperthyroidism and ophthalmopathy. The study's findings and limits: Ophthalmopathy and stable hyperthyroidism were told apart by a 13 V-J model.

The sample comprised peripheral blood or thyroid tissue (not recorded which). The chain recombines TRBV5-1 with TRBJ2-3, with a possible D match to TRBD2 (6 bases). This clonotype was sampled from a young woman with Graves' hyperthyroidism. This CDR3 is CASSLVPAGGFTDTQYF. DNA of the CDR3: TGCGCCAGCAGCTTGGTCCCAGCGGGTGGGTTCACAGATACGCAGTATTTT.